The entry that follows covers one T cell receptor beta chain sequence. What it recognizes is unknown. The data stem from a study of cytomegalovirus exposure and HLA in healthy donors. Points from the study as a whole: Later analysis identified several of the most significant clusters that appeared linked to common viral pathogens.

PCR employed 60 Vbeta and 13 Jbeta primers. Libraries were prepared by immunoSEQ multiplex PCR; TCRdb keeps only in-frame clonotypes and omits some of them. The top ten clones hold roughly 6.2% of a sample with some 160,000 clones, 80% of them seen once. V was trimmed by 9 bases and J by 5 bases, leaving 11 bases between them. CDR1 MRHNA and CDR2 SNTAGT come from the germline V gene. The CDR3 length is 11 residues. The chain recombines TRBV6-4 with TRBJ2-7; tentative D call: TRBD1 (5 bases). Sequencing was carried out using PBMCs. This receptor was obtained from a male donor in good health and CMV-seropositive. Here the CDR3 DNA reads TGTGCCAGGAAACAGGTAGACGAGCAGTACTTC. Translation gives CARKQVDEQYF.